Below, 19 T cell receptor beta chains from the same sample are listed, as sequenced in a study of early T cells in non-severe SARS-CoV-2 infection (dated by TCRdb to about 2021). To prepare the library, 5' RACE was applied. The sequencer listed for this sample is NextSeq 500. In TCRdb, the public reads were trimmed at Q25 with fastp and aligned with MiXCR, with productive beta chains retained. Every entry covers one CDR3 protein and lists the most common genes and DNA from its rows. For this sample the table gives more than 55,000 distinct CDR3 sequences, of which 13% were detected only once. Clones ranked in the top ten supply about 4.7% of the sample. Sequencing was done on a sample of whole blood. These receptors originate from an adult who was a healthcare worker with PCR-confirmed SARS-CoV-2 infection or an uninfected control (not recorded which).

In this sample, this clonotype turned up many times. The chain uses TRBV7-9 and TRBJ2-7; D is undetermined. The CDR3 spans 14 residues. In germline, CDR1 is SEHNR, CDR2 FQNEAQ (reference sequence). V lost 1 base to trimming and J lost 2 bases, with 9 bases between them. CDR3 coding DNA: TGTGCCAGCAGCTTAGGCCAGGATACCTACGAGCAGTACTTC. It codes for CASSLGQDTYEQYF.

In this sample, this clonotype turned up a few times. V gene TRBV19 combines with J gene TRBJ2-2; D is undetermined. Germline V CDR1 and CDR2: LNHDA, SQIVND (reference sequence). The CDR3 totals 14 residues. Trimming cost V 3 bases and J 6 bases, with 11 bases left between them. CDR3 in amino acids: CASSMGLGAGELFF. CDR3 DNA: TGTGCCAGTAGTATGGGTCTTGGGGCCGGGGAGCTGTTTTTT.

This clonotype has a count of ten or more. The rearrangement links TRBV5-1 to TRBJ2-5; 7 bases match TRBD2. V shed 4 bases, J shed 5 bases, and the junction held 11 bases outside the gene matches. The CDR3 has 15 residues. Germline CDR1 SGHRS, CDR2 YFSETQ. The CDR3 region is CASSHGGTGGETQYF. CDR3 DNA: TGCGCCAGCAGCCACGGGGGGACGGGAGGTGAGACCCAGTACTTC. The whole variable domain, filled in from reference TRBV5-1 and TRBJ2-5, reads KAGVTQTPRYLIKTRGQQVTLSCSPISGHRSVSWYQQTPGQGLQFLFEYFSETQRNKGNFPGRFSGRQFSNSRSEMNVSTLELGDSALYLCASSHGGTGGETQYFGPGTRLLVL.

V gene TRBV12-3 or TRBV12-4 combines with J gene TRBJ2-3; 10 bases map to TRBD2. V lost 6 bases to trimming and J lost 4 bases; unmatched junction nucleotides: 7. This CDR3 is 15 amino acids long. CDR3 nucleotides: TGTGCCAGCAGGCGCGGGACTAGCGCCGCAGATACGCAGTATTTT. It codes for CASRRGTSAADTQYF.

This clonotype appeared many times. The genes are TRBV7-8 and TRBJ2-2; D unclear. The germline V and J ends were trimmed by 1 base and 4 bases, with 7 bases remaining between them. This CDR3 region has 14 residues. Germline V gene lookup returns CDR1 SGHVS and CDR2 FQNEAQ. The CDR3 DNA follows: TGTGCCAGCAGCTTAGGCACAACCACCGGGGAGCTGTTTTTT. It translates to CASSLGTTTGELFF.

This clonotype was observed a few times. The CDR3 is CASSADLGTSGGTYEQYF. The DNA of the CDR3 is TGTGCCAGCAGCGCCGACTTGGGGACTAGCGGGGGGACCTACGAGCAGTACTTC. The gene calls are TRBV11-2 and TRBJ2-7; 15 bases align to TRBD2. The CDR3 totals 18 residues. Germline CDR1 is SGHAT and CDR2 is FQNNGV. V shed 5 bases, J shed 2 bases, and the junction held 10 bases outside the gene matches.

This clonotype was counted at least ten times. This chain links TRBV7-9 with TRBJ2-1, with 9 nucleotides matching TRBD1. In germline, CDR1 is SEHNR, CDR2 FQNEAQ (reference sequence). With V trimmed by 3 bases and J by 8 bases, 11 bases remained unmatched. This CDR3 is built from 16 residues. The CDR3, as DNA: TGTGCCAGCAGCTTGGGGCAGGGGACAGGGAGAGATGAGCAGTTCTTC. Amino acids: CASSLGQGTGRDEQFF. Variable domain in full (rest from reference TRBV7-9 and TRBJ2-1): DTGVSQNPRHKITKRGQNVTFRCDPISEHNRLYWYRQTLGQGPEFLTYFQNEAQLEKSRLLSDRFSAERPKGSFSTLEIQRTEQGDSAMYLCASSLGQGTGRDEQFFGPGTRLTVL.

There are many counts of this clonotype. The V call is TRBV21-1, the J call TRBJ1-2. TRBV21-1 is labeled a pseudogene. The CDR3 consists of 14 residues. CDR3 amino acids: CASRGIGSYYGYTF. In DNA, the CDR3 is TGTGCCAGCAGAGGAATAGGGTCCTACTATGGCTACACCTTC.

Many counts were recorded for this clonotype. The rearrangement links TRBV3-2 to TRBJ2-1; the listed D gene, TRBD2, was not tested against the DNA. TRBV3-2 is described as a pseudogene. This CDR3 spans 13 amino acids. The CDR3 loop is CASRLAPYNEQFF. The CDR3 DNA reads as TGTGCCAGCAGACTAGCCCCCTACAATGAGCAGTTCTTC.

This clonotype was recorded a few times. This rearrangement joins TRBV11-2 to TRBJ2-1; D is uncertain. V lost 1 base and J 9 bases, leaving 7 bases between the germline ends. Germline V gene lookup returns CDR1 SGHAT and CDR2 FQNNGV. This CDR3 is built from 12 residues. The CDR3 protein is CASSLGRVEQFF. CDR3 nucleotides: TGTGCCAGCAGCTTAGGTCGAGTTGAGCAGTTCTTC.

This clonotype was recorded many times. This sequence joins TRBV11-3 and TRBJ2-7; D is unresolved. Germline V gene sequence: CDR1 SGHNT, CDR2 YENEEA. The V and J ends lost 3 bases and 7 bases respectively, with 4 bases between them. The CDR3 spans 10 residues. The CDR3 DNA is TGTGCCAGCAGCTTTGGGGAGCAGTACTTC. This sequence encodes CASSFGEQYF. Looking up the rest from reference TRBV11-3 and TRBJ2-7 gives the full variable domain: EAGVVQSPRYKIIEKKQPVAFWCNPISGHNTLYWYLQNLGQGPELLIRYENEEAVDDSQLPKDRFSAERLKGVDSTLKIQPAELGDSAVYLCASSFGEQYFGPGTRLTVT.

In its sample, this clonotype was seen a few times. The CDR3 spells CASTPGQGDYEQYF. In DNA, the CDR3 is TGTGCCTCAACACCGGGACAGGGGGACTACGAGCAGTACTTC. The J gene is TRBJ2-7, the V gene TRBV30, with 11 positions matching TRBD1. J gave up 3 bases and V 7 bases, and 8 bases lay outside the gene matches. Germline CDR1 reads GTSNPN; CDR2 reads SVGIG (reference sequence). This CDR3 region has 14 residues.

There are a few counts of this clonotype. This sequence joins TRBV11-2 and TRBJ1-5, with 9 bases identical to TRBD1. The germline V gene has CDR1 SGHAT and CDR2 FQNNGV. The V gene end was trimmed by 5 bases and the J gene end by 4 bases; junction bases not matched to a gene: 6. The CDR3 covers 15 residues. CDR3 in amino acids: CASSPGTGRNQPQHF. CDR3 bases: TGTGCCAGCAGCCCTGGGACAGGGAGGAATCAGCCCCAGCATTTT. The variable domain in full, with the rest retrieved from reference TRBV11-2 and TRBJ1-5, is EAGVAQSPRYKIIEKRQSVAFWCNPISGHATLYWYQQILGQGPKLLIQFQNNGVVDDSQLPKDRFSAERLKGVDSTLKIQPAKLEDSAVYLCASSPGTGRNQPQHFGDGTRLSIL.

This clonotype was seen repeatedly, ten times or more. The genes are TRBV10-3 and TRBJ1-1; no clear D. The germline gives CDR1 ENHRY, CDR2 SYGVKD. CDR3 length equals 12 residues. With 3 bases removed from V and 6 bases from J, the gap between germline ends came to 8 bases. The CDR3 loop is CAISEGGSEAFF. The CDR3 DNA reads as TGTGCCATCAGTGAAGGCGGATCTGAAGCTTTCTTT.

The V call is TRBV14, the J call TRBJ1-5; D uncertain. The length of the CDR3 is 13 residues. Germline assignment: CDR1 SGHDN and CDR2 FVKESK. The V and J ends lost 0 bases and 6 bases respectively, with 6 bases between them. The CDR3 DNA sequence: TGTGCCAGCAGCCAAGAGAGAGGTCAGCCCCAGCATTTT. Its protein product is CASSQERGQPQHF.

The table lists this clonotype with many counts. The chain joins TRBV12-3 or TRBV12-4 to TRBJ1-1; 8 bases fit TRBD1. The CDR3 length is 16 residues. V dropped 7 bases and J dropped 0; count of bases not matched to a gene: 10. The CDR3 loop is CASNLWTGPLNTEAFF. The DNA of the CDR3 is TGTGCCAGCAACCTTTGGACAGGGCCCCTGAACACTGAAGCTTTCTTT.

V gene TRBV11-2 combines with J gene TRBJ2-5; D perhaps matches TRBD1 (6 bases). The ends were cut back, 4 bases at V and 5 bases at J, with 17 bases in the middle. Germline V gene data show CDR1 as SGHAT and CDR2 as FQNNGV. The CDR3 loop spans 15 amino acids. Here the CDR3 reads CASSSARTGMETQYF. The CDR3 bases are TGTGCCAGCAGCTCAGCCCGTACAGGGATGGAGACCCAGTACTTC. The full variable domain, rest sourced from reference TRBV11-2 and TRBJ2-5, is EAGVAQSPRYKIIEKRQSVAFWCNPISGHATLYWYQQILGQGPKLLIQFQNNGVVDDSQLPKDRFSAERLKGVDSTLKIQPAKLEDSAVYLCASSSARTGMETQYFGPGTRLLVL.

This clonotype came up a few times. V gene TRBV7-9 combines with J gene TRBJ2-3, with D possibly TRBD1 on 6 matching bases. Germline V gene sequence: CDR1 SEHNR, CDR2 FQNEAQ (reference sequence). This CDR3 has 15 residues. Trimming took 5 bases from V and 3 from J, leaving 15 bases between them. CDR3 nucleotides: TGTGCCAGCAGCCATGTTCTACAGGGAACAGATACGCAGTATTTT. It codes for CASSHVLQGTDTQYF.

The chain couples TRBV29-1 to TRBJ2-7; perhaps D is TRBD1 or TRBD2 (5 bases each). Trimming took 7 bases from V and 4 from J, leaving 14 bases between them. The CDR3 has 12 amino acids. From germline, CDR1 is SQVTM and CDR2 ANQGSEA. The CDR3 nucleotides are TGCAGCGCCCGGGACGTACCGTACGAGCAGTACTTC. It specifies CSARDVPYEQYF.